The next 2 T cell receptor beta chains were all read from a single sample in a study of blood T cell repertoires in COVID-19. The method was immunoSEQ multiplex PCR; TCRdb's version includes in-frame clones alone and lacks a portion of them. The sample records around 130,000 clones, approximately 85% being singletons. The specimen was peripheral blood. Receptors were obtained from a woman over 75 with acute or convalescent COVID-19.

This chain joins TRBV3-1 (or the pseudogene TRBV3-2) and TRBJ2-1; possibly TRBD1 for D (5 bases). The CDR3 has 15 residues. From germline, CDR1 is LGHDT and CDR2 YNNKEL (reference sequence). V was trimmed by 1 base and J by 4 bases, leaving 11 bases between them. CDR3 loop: CASSQGRGTYNEQFF. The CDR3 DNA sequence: TGTGCCAGCAGCCAAGGTAGGGGAACTTACAATGAGCAGTTCTTC.

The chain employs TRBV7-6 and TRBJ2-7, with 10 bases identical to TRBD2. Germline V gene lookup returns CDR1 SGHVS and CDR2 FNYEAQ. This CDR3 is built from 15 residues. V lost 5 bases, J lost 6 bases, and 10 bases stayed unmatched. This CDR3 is CASSHGLAGVREQYF. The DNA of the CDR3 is TGTGCCAGCAGCCACGGGCTAGCGGGAGTCCGCGAGCAGTACTTC.